This T cell receptor (beta chain) was obtained from a study of human T cells and chemical hapten exposure. As for the study in general: Chiefly female patients presented with alopecia areata, totalis or universalis.

In the library, unique molecular identifiers were attached to individual cDNA molecules. A single record per CDR3 protein comes from TCRdb applying MiXCR to the RACE reads. Among 110,000 or so distinct CDR3 sequences listed, roughly a tenth were seen once. Specified time point: patch test 2, 6 weeks after DPC sensitization. Treatment meaning: therapeutic diphenylcyclopropenone sensitization with weekly scalp DPC. V lost 2 bases, J lost 4 bases, and 19 bases lay in between. The CDR3 is made up of 16 amino acids. Per the germline V gene, CDR1 is SGHRS and CDR2 is YFSETQ. In its sample, this clonotype was seen many times.

The clonotype was recovered from a woman aged 40 to 55 with alopecia areata. Some clones in this sample may be carry-over from other donors' samples. The material sequenced was whole blood, taken in connection with sensitization to the hapten diphenylcyclopropenone (DPC). This chain joins TRBV5-1 and TRBJ2-7, with D perhaps matching TRBD1 or TRBD2 (6 bases each). The CDR3 loop reads CASSFTGANSLYEQYF. In nucleotides, the CDR3 is TGCGCCAGCAGCTTTACGGGGGCAAATAGTTTGTACGAGCAGTACTTC.